Only one count was recorded for the clone carrying this T cell receptor (beta chain). TCRdb re-called the 5' RACE reads with MiXCR, one entry per CDR3 protein. The sample contains 95,000 to 120,000 distinct CDR3 sequences, approximately 19% of which appear only once. This CDR3 contains 16 residues. The germline CDR1 and CDR2 sequences are MNHNS and SASEGT. Trimming cost V 8 bases and J 3 bases, with 19 bases left between them. Someone pulled total RNA out of unfractionated whole blood. The source of the sample is a study of human T cells and chemical hapten exposure. The chain links TRBV6-1 to TRBJ1-4, with a possible D match to TRBD1 (6 bases). This TCR derives from a human donor in good health. CDR3: CASQTGVTTANEKLFF. The CDR3 coding sequence is TGTGCCAGCCAGACAGGAGTCACCACAGCTAATGAAAAACTGTTTTTT.